The source of this T cell receptor beta chain is a study of immune reconstitution after stem cell transplant in scleroderma. V shed 2 bases and J shed 6 bases, with 12 bases lying between them. The CDR3 is 14 amino acids. Per the germline V gene, CDR1 is ENHRY and CDR2 is SYGVKD. In TCRdb, the RT-PCR reads were re-called with MiXCR into one record per CDR3 protein. The sample holds about 5,600 distinct CDR3 sequences, 7% to 9% seen once. This clonotype counts as medium-sized. The biological material was taken before or after autologous hematopoietic stem cell transplantation (not recorded which). The chain links TRBV10-3 to TRBJ2-3; D gene uncertain. The receptor comes from a male donor with systemic sclerosis. The CDR3 is CAISEGSSSDTQYF. Here the CDR3 DNA reads TGTGCCATCAGTGAGGGAAGCAGCTCGGATACGCAGTATTTT.